The 29 T cell receptor beta chains given below trace back to one sample, sequenced in a study of OX40 agonist ivuxolimab in advanced cancers. The library was produced with the immunoSEQ multiplex PCR assay. TCRdb obtained this table from immuneACCESS and retained in-frame rearrangements with V and J assigned. These tables miss some clones; where compared with another copy, unresolved V genes account for less than half of the shortfall, and the remainder is unexplained. This sample lists fewer than 25,000 clones; 88% were detected once. Clones ranked in the top ten supply 8.5% to 10% of the sample. This specimen was CD4+ or CD8+ T cells sorted from blood, taken in a trial of the OX40 agonist ivuxolimab. These TCRs come from an adult with an advanced solid tumor such as melanoma, head and neck, liver or kidney cancer.

The chain couples TRBV5-1 to TRBJ2-5; perhaps TRBD1 as D (6 bases). The CDR3 is made up of 12 amino acids. From germline, CDR1 is SGHRS and CDR2 YFSETQ. V lost 3 bases and J lost 5, with 8 bases in between. The CDR3 coding sequence is TGCGCCAGCAGCTCCGGACAGGAGACCCAGTACTTC. It specifies CASSSGQETQYF.

J is TRBJ2-1 and V is TRBV7-2; no definite D call. V dropped 2 bases and J dropped 5 bases, with 10 bases sitting between them. The CDR3 runs to 14 residues. Germline loops: CDR1 SGHTA, CDR2 FQGNSA. The CDR3 DNA reads TGTGCCAGCAGCTTACCCCTTGGGCACAATGAGCAGTTCTTC. Translating it yields CASSLPLGHNEQFF.

The chain couples TRBV5-4 to TRBJ2-7; 12 positions match TRBD2. Per the germline V gene, CDR1 is SGHNT and CDR2 is YYREEE (reference sequence). Trimming took 3 bases from V and 6 from J; bases not matched to a gene: 4. This CDR3 has 14 amino acids. The DNA for the CDR3 is TGTGCCAGCAGCTCAGGACTAGCGGGAACCGAGCAGTACTTC. Protein product: CASSSGLAGTEQYF.

This chain uses TRBV6-5 with TRBJ2-5, with D hard to call. Germline V gene sequence: CDR1 MNHEY, CDR2 SVGAGI. The CDR3 length is 14 residues. Trimming stripped 4 bases from V and 1 base from J, with 10 bases between. Written as DNA, the CDR3 is TGTGCCAGCAGTTCGCGGCTCGTCCAAGAGACCCAGTACTTC. Its protein product is CASSSRLVQETQYF.

This sequence joins TRBV30 and TRBJ1-3; D call uncertain. Trimming stripped 2 bases from V and 0 bases from J, with 5 bases between. Looked up from germline, CDR1 is GTSNPN and CDR2 is SVGIG (reference sequence). The CDR3 extends over 13 amino acids. Written as DNA, the CDR3 is TGTGCCTGGAGTACGGGCTCTGGAAACACCATATATTTT. Protein sequence: CAWSTGSGNTIYF.

This clone has more than one count but fewer than ten. The chain joins TRBV7-6 to TRBJ1-3, with 8 positions matching TRBD1. Germline V gene lookup returns CDR1 SGHVS and CDR2 FNYEAQ. This CDR3 contains 14 residues. J lost 4 bases, V lost 6 bases, and 5 bases had no gene match. CDR3 protein: CASRNRDRGNTIYF. The CDR3 nucleotides read TGTGCCAGCAGAAACCGGGACAGGGGAAACACCATATATTTT.

The V call is TRBV19, the J call TRBJ1-3; D gene ambiguous. The CDR3 covers 15 residues. Between the trimmed V and J ends, which lost 10 bases and 4 bases, there was a span of 20 bases. CDR1 is LNHDA and CDR2 is SQIVND in the germline V gene (reference sequence). The DNA for the CDR3 is TGTGCCACTGCCGGAGGGTACCCGGCGGGAAACACCATATATTTT. As protein: CATAGGYPAGNTIYF.

The J gene is TRBJ1-5, the V gene TRBV5-1; the D is unclear. Trimming took off 2 bases at V and 3 bases at J, with 6 bases between the two ends. The CDR3 has 13 amino acids. CDR1 is SGHRS and CDR2 is YFSETQ in the germline V gene. The CDR3 loop is CASSLTVNQPQHF. DNA of the CDR3: TGCGCCAGCAGCTTAACAGTCAATCAGCCCCAGCATTTT.

This rearrangement joins TRBV21-1 to TRBJ2-3; TRBD2 is taken as the D call from the table, unchecked against the DNA. TRBV21-1 is assigned pseudogene status. The CDR3 contains 14 residues. For the CDR3, the DNA is TGTGCCAGAACCTTAGCGGGAGTGGCAGATACGCAGTATTTT. Its translation: CARTLAGVADTQYF.

The V call is TRBV1, the J call TRBJ1-1. TRBV1 is designated a pseudogene. This CDR3 is 16 amino acids long. The CDR3 DNA sequence: TGCACCAGCAGCCCCGGGGGGAGGGTCAATAGCACTGAAGCTTTCTTT. Amino acids: CTSSPGGRVNSTEAFF.

The genes are TRBV5-4 and TRBJ2-3; D is unresolved. CDR3 length: 16 amino acids. The V end was cut by 1 base, the J end by 0 bases, with 12 bases between. Germline-derived CDR1 and CDR2 are SGHNT and YYREEE (reference sequence). The CDR3 sequence is CASSLQITKSTDTQYF. The DNA for the CDR3 is TGTGCCAGCAGCTTGCAGATAACAAAAAGCACAGATACGCAGTATTTT.

The chain employs TRBV5-4 and TRBJ2-7, with TRBD2 identical over 9 bases. Trimming at V came to 3 bases and at J to 1 base, leaving 8 bases not matched to a gene. There are 16 residues in the CDR3. Germline V gene data show CDR1 as SGHNT and CDR2 as YYREEE (reference sequence). Here the CDR3 reads CASSSVKGLASYEQYF. As DNA, the CDR3 is TGTGCCAGCAGCTCGGTAAAGGGACTAGCTTCCTACGAGCAGTACTTC.

V is TRBV11-3 and J is TRBJ2-1; D possibly corresponds to TRBD1 (5 bases). V lost 3 bases, J lost 0 bases, and 9 bases lay in between. CDR1 is SGHNT, CDR2 YENEEA, per germline. The CDR3 spans 15 residues. This CDR3 reads CASSFRDSSYNEQFF. CDR3 bases: TGTGCCAGCAGCTTCCGAGACAGCTCCTACAATGAGCAGTTCTTC. Full variable domain (remainder filled in from reference TRBV11-3 and TRBJ2-1): EAGVVQSPRYKIIEKKQPVAFWCNPISGHNTLYWYLQNLGQGPELLIRYENEEAVDDSQLPKDRFSAERLKGVDSTLKIQPAELGDSAVYLCASSFRDSSYNEQFFGPGTRLTVL.

The V gene is TRBV18, the J gene TRBJ1-5; D perhaps matches TRBD1 (5 bases). Deletions cut 5 bases from V and 3 bases from J, with 8 bases between. This CDR3 has 13 amino acids. Germline assignment: CDR1 KGHSH and CDR2 LQKENI. The CDR3 spells CASSGGNNQPQHF. CDR3 nucleotides: TGTGCCAGCTCAGGGGGGAACAATCAGCCCCAGCATTTT.

Worth noting for this clone: This specimen includes other DNA sequences encoding the same CDR3. The V call is TRBV7-3, the J call TRBJ2-1; 7 nucleotides agree with TRBD1. Germline V gives CDR1 SGHTA, CDR2 FQGTGA. This CDR3 contains 13 residues. V gave up 7 bases and J gave up 10 bases; unmatched junction bases: 10. The CDR3 DNA is TGTGCCAGCACCTCACTAGTAGGGGGCGAGCAGTTCTTC. It encodes CASTSLVGGEQFF.

The chain recombines TRBV27 with TRBJ1-1, with D uncertain. The germline V gene encodes CDR1 MNHEY and CDR2 SMNVEV (reference sequence). CDR3 length: 14 residues. V was shortened by 5 bases and J by 7 bases, with 17 bases between the two germline ends. CDR3 DNA: TGTGCCAGCAGTAACCTGGCCAAGATTGGTGAAGCTTTCTTT. Translated, it gives CASSNLAKIGEAFF.

This chain uses TRBV2 with TRBJ2-2; D is ambiguous. There are 13 residues in the CDR3. From germline, CDR1 is SNHLY and CDR2 FYNNEI. The ends were cut back, 4 bases at V and 7 bases at J, with 10 bases in the middle. The CDR3 here is CASSVSSIGELFF. For the CDR3, the DNA is TGTGCCAGCAGTGTAAGCAGCATCGGGGAGCTGTTTTTT.

This chain joins TRBV7-2 and TRBJ2-7; D is undetermined. With 1 base removed from V and 7 bases from J, the gap between germline ends came to 11 bases. The CDR3 loop spans 13 amino acids. Germline V gene lookup returns CDR1 SGHTA and CDR2 FQGNSA. The CDR3, as DNA: TGTGCCAGCAGCTTAGGGTTCTCTGGGGAGCAGTACTTC. Its translation is CASSLGFSGEQYF.

This clone was found a few times. This rearrangement joins TRBV2 to TRBJ2-3; TRBD1 or TRBD2 may be the D gene (5 bases each). The CDR3 consists of 15 residues. Germline CDR1 reads SNHLY; CDR2 reads FYNNEI. Trimming cost V 8 bases and J 0 bases, with 15 bases left between them. The CDR3 is CASRYFGASTDTQYF. In DNA form, the CDR3 reads TGTGCCAGCCGATACTTCGGGGCTAGCACAGATACGCAGTATTTT.

In this sample, this clone turned up once. This sequence joins TRBV14 and TRBJ1-1; the D is unclear. CDR3 length equals 16 residues. CDR1 SGHDN and CDR2 FVKESK come from the germline V gene. V lost 1 base and J 6 bases, leaving 18 bases between the germline ends. In nucleotides, the CDR3 is TGTGCCAGCAGCCAAGCCCAAGGCCTTGGGTACTCTGAAGCTTTCTTT. This translates into CASSQAQGLGYSEAFF.

V gene TRBV25-1 combines with J gene TRBJ2-1; TRBD2 aligns across 7 bases. The ends lost 3 bases at V and 4 bases at J; junction bases unmatched: 9. This CDR3 is 16 amino acids long. Per germline, CDR1 MGHDK and CDR2 SYGVNS. As DNA, the CDR3 is TGTGCCAGCAGTGATTCCAGCGGGAAGGATTACAATGAGCAGTTCTTC. Translation: CASSDSSGKDYNEQFF.

This chain connects TRBV11-2 to TRBJ2-6; D is unresolved. The CDR3 covers 14 residues. V lost 1 base, J lost 2 bases, and 3 bases lay in between. Germline V gene lookup returns CDR1 SGHAT and CDR2 FQNNGV. The CDR3 is CASSLVTGANVLTF. Here the CDR3 DNA reads TGTGCCAGCAGCTTAGTTACTGGGGCCAACGTCCTGACTTTC.

This clone has a single count. The chain employs TRBV27 and TRBJ2-3; 8 bases match TRBD2. Germline CDR1 MNHEY, CDR2 SMNVEV (reference sequence). The V and J ends lost 5 bases and 8 bases, in that order; junction bases with no gene match: 9. The CDR3 covers 14 residues. The CDR3 DNA reads TGTGCCAGCAGTCCCCTCCTTAGCGGGACTACGCAGTATTTT. Translated: CASSPLLSGTTQYF.

This clone was seen only once. The chain uses TRBV21-1 and TRBJ1-1. TRBV21-1 is marked as a pseudogene. CDR3 length equals 16 residues. The CDR3: CASSKTAGTGGTEAFF. CDR3 sequence (DNA): TGTGCCAGCAGCAAAACGGCCGGGACTGGGGGTACTGAAGCTTTCTTT.

CDR3 in DNA: TGTGCCAGTAGTACGAGCTCCTTTACCGGGGAGCTGTTTTTT. Protein product: CASSTSSFTGELFF. This chain connects TRBV19 to TRBJ2-2; D remains unclear. The CDR3 is made up of 14 amino acids. Germline values: CDR1 LNHDA, CDR2 SQIVND (reference sequence). Trimming removed 4 bases from V and 5 bases from J, with 11 bases in between. Drawing the rest from reference TRBV19 and TRBJ2-2, the complete variable domain is DGGITQSPKYLFRKEGQNVTLSCEQNLNHDAMYWYRQDPGQGLRLIYYSQIVNDFQKGDIAEGYSVSREKKESFPLTVTSAQKNPTAFYLCASSTSSFTGELFFGEGSRLTVL.

CDR3 region: CASTKRLNTGELFF. The CDR3 DNA reads as TGTGCCAGCACAAAACGGCTAAACACCGGGGAGCTGTTTTTT. The genes are TRBV6-6 and TRBJ2-2, with D unresolved. Trimming cost V 7 bases and J 2 bases, with 11 bases left between them. There are 14 residues in the CDR3. Germline CDR1 reads MNHNY; CDR2 reads SVGAGI (reference sequence).

The chain uses TRBV7-9 and TRBJ1-4; no clear D gene. The CDR3 loop spans 15 amino acids. Germline V lookup: CDR1 SEHNR, CDR2 FQNEAQ (reference sequence). V was cut by 5 bases and J by 1 base, with 11 bases left in between. The CDR3: CASSDSQLTNEKLFF. The CDR3 region has the DNA TGTGCCAGCAGCGATTCACAGCTAACTAATGAAAAACTGTTTTTT.

V is TRBV21-1 and J is TRBJ2-7; the DNA was not used to check the table's D call, TRBD1. TRBV21-1 is noted as a pseudogene. The CDR3 totals 13 residues. For the CDR3, the DNA is TGTGCCAGCAGCAAACAGGGGAACTACGAGCAGTACTTC. Amino acid sequence: CASSKQGNYEQYF.

V is TRBV9 and J is TRBJ2-6; perhaps D is TRBD1 or TRBD2 (5 bases each). The germline V and J ends were trimmed by 4 bases and 3 bases, with 17 bases remaining between them. Germline lookup yields CDR1 SGDLS and CDR2 YYNGEE. This CDR3 comprises 17 residues. In DNA form, the CDR3 reads TGTGCCAGCAGCAAAACCGGGACGGCACTTGGGGCCAACGTCCTGACTTTC. Translated: CASSKTGTALGANVLTF. Together with reference TRBV9 and TRBJ2-6, the CDR3 gives the full variable domain: DSGVTQTPKHLITATGQRVTLRCSPRSGDLSVYWYQQSLDQGLQFLIQYYNGEERAKGNILERFSAQQFPDLHSELNLSSLELGDSALYFCASSKTGTALGANVLTFGAGSRLTVL.